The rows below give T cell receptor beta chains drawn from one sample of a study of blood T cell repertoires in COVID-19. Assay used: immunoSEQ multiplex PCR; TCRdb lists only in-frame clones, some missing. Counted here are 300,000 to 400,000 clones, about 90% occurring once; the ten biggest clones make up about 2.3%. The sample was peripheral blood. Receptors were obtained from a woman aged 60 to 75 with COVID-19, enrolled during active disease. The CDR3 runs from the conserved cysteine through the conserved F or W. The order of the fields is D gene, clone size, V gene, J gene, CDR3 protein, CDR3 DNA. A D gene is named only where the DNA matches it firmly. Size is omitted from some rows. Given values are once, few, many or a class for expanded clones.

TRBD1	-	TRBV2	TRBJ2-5	CASRGDRAETQYF	TGTGCCAGCAGAGGCGACAGGGCTGAGACCCAGTACTTC
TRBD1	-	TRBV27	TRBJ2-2	CASSRQGIVIAGELFF	TGTGCCAGCAGTCGACAGGGAATAGTTATTGCCGGGGAGCTGTTTTTT
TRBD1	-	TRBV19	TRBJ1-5	CASSPDRGGRHQPQHF	TGTGCCAGTAGTCCTGACAGGGGAGGGAGGCATCAGCCCCAGCATTTT
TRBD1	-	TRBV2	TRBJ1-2	CASSVIDRAYGYTF	TGTGCCAGCAGTGTAATAGACAGGGCCTATGGCTACACCTTC
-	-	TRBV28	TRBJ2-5	CASSPSGGRETQYF	TGTGCCAGCAGTCCCTCCGGGGGGCGAGAGACCCAGTACTTC
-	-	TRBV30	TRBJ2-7	CAWSRQGHEQYF	TGTGCCTGGAGTCGTCAGGGCCACGAGCAGTACTTC
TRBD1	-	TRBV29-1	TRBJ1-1	CSGGSTGGLMNTEAFF	TGCAGCGGGGGCTCGACAGGGGGGCTGATGAACACTGAAGCTTTCTTT
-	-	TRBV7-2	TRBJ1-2	CASSLFVPPLGGSTSGYTF	TGTGCCAGCAGCTTATTTGTACCCCCCCTGGGGGGGTCAACGAGTGGCTACACCTTC
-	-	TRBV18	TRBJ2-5	CASSRSSQETQYF	TGTGCCAGCTCACGTTCCAGCCAAGAGACCCAGTACTTC
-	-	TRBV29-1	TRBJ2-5	CSVRGGQETQYF	TGCAGCGTTAGGGGGGGCCAAGAGACCCAGTACTTC
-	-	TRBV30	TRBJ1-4	CAWTRPPSYNEKLFF	TGTGCCTGGACTCGCCCCCCCTCCTACAATGAAAAACTGTTTTTT
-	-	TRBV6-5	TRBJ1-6	CASTTVSNSPLHF	TGTGCCAGCACGACAGTGTCCAATTCACCCCTCCACTTT
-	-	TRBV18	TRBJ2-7	CASSGSSYEQYF	TGTGCCAGCTCCGGGTCTTCCTACGAGCAGTACTTC
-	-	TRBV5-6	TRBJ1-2	CASSLGREGYGYTF	TGTGCCAGCAGCTTGGGCAGGGAAGGGTATGGCTACACCTTC
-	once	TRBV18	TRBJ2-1	CASSPQSGIREQFF	TGTGCCAGCTCACCTCAATCGGGGATTCGGGAGCAGTTCTTC
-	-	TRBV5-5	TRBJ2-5	CASSLTGRNRETQYF	TGTGCCAGCAGCTTAACAGGTCGGAACCGGGAGACCCAGTACTTC
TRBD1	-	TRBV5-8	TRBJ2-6	CATHEGAKYSGANVLTF	TGTGCCACACATGAGGGGGCGAAGTACTCTGGGGCCAACGTCCTGACTTTC
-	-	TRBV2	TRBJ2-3	CASSVNSGGTDTQYF	TGTGCCAGCAGTGTGAATAGCGGAGGCACAGATACGCAGTATTTT
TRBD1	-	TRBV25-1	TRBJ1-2	CASSPLWGDRGNYGYTF	TGTGCCAGCAGTCCTTTATGGGGGGACAGGGGGAACTATGGCTACACCTTC
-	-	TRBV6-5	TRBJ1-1	CASSYSRRTNTEAFF	TGTGCCAGCAGTTACTCGCGGCGGACAAACACTGAAGCTTTCTTT
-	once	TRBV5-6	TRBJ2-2	CASSRRRTNTGELFF	TGTGCCAGCAGCCGGAGACGGACGAACACCGGGGAGCTGTTTTTT
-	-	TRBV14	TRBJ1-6	CASSQVAGSNSPLHF	TGTGCCAGCAGCCAAGTGGCAGGCTCTAATTCACCCCTCCACTTT
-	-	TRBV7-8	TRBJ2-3	CASSLRRGAEDTQYF	TGTGCCAGCAGCTTAAGACGGGGGGCCGAAGATACGCAGTATTTT
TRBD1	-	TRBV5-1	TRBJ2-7	CASSLDVGGQGFLEQYF	TGCGCCAGCAGCTTGGATGTTGGGGGACAGGGGTTTTTGGAGCAGTACTTC
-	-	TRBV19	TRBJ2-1	CASSITLGSGEQFF	TGTGCCAGTAGCATTACCCTCGGGAGCGGTGAGCAGTTCTTC
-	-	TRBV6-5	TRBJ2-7	CAVRLVPSYEQYF	TGTGCCGTAAGACTTGTCCCCTCCTACGAGCAGTACTTC
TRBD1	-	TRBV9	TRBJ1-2	CASSPARRGRWDGYTF	TGTGCCAGCAGCCCTGCGAGAAGGGGGCGCTGGGATGGCTACACCTTC
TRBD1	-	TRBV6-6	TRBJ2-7	CASSLDRVGGEQYF	TGTGCCAGCAGCCTTGACAGGGTAGGGGGCGAGCAGTACTTC
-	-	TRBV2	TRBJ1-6	CASSEVSRADSPLHF	TGTGCCAGCAGTGAGGTGTCCAGGGCCGACTCACCCCTCCACTTT
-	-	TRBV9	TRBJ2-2	CASSVAGNTGELFF	TGTGCCAGCAGCGTAGCGGGGAACACCGGGGAGCTGTTTTTT
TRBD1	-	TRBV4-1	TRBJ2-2	CASSRSGTGHTGELFF	TGCGCCAGCAGCCGCTCCGGGACAGGGCACACCGGGGAGCTGTTTTTT
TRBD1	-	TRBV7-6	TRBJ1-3	CASSPQGDLGNTIYF	TGTGCCAGCAGCCCGCAGGGGGATCTCGGAAACACCATATATTTT
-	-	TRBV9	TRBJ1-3	CASSARATPGNTIYF	TGTGCCAGCAGCGCCAGGGCCACCCCAGGAAACACCATATATTTT
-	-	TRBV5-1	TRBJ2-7	CASSLIIREGPYEQYF	TGCGCCAGCAGCTTGATAATCCGAGAGGGTCCCTACGAGCAGTACTTC
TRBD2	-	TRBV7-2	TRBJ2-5	CASSFFGLAGGETQYF	TGTGCCAGCAGCTTTTTTGGACTAGCGGGGGGGGAGACCCAGTACTTC
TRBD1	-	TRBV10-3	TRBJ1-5	CAISGQGGNQPQHF	TGTGCCATCAGTGGACAGGGCGGCAATCAGCCCCAGCATTTT
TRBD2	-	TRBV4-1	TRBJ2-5	CASSTHGREKETQYF	TGCGCCAGCAGCACTCATGGGAGGGAAAAAGAGACCCAGTACTTC
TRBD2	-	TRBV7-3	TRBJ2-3	CASSPRLAGTDTQYF	TGTGCCAGCAGCCCACGACTAGCGGGCACAGATACGCAGTATTTT
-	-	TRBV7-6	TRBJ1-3	CASSLRRGSGNTIYF	TGTGCCAGCAGCCTAAGGAGGGGCTCTGGAAACACCATATATTTT
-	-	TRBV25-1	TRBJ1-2	CASSEEGVFTGYTF	TGTGCCAGCAGTGAGGAGGGCGTGTTCACTGGCTACACCTTC
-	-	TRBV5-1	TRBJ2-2	CASSPARVNTGELFF	TGCGCCAGCAGCCCGGCGAGGGTAAACACCGGGGAGCTGTTTTTT
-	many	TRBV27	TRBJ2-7	CASSLAGPYEQYF	TGTGCCAGCAGTTTAGCGGGACCCTACGAGCAGTACTTC
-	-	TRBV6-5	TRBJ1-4	CASSYSLTLTELELFF	TGTGCCAGCAGTTACTCCCTGACACTGACAGAACTTGAACTGTTTTTT
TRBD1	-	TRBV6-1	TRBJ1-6	CASSETTGVLENSPLHF	TGTGCCAGCAGTGAAACTACAGGGGTCCTGGAGAATTCACCCCTCCACTTT
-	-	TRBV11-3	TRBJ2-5	CASSLGSGRGEETQYF	TGTGCCAGCAGCCTGGGTAGCGGACGAGGTGAGGAGACCCAGTACTTC
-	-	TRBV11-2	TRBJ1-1	CASRKGRVGTEAFF	TGTGCCAGCAGAAAAGGGAGGGTAGGCACTGAAGCTTTCTTT
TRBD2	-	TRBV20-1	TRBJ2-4	CSASAGGAGDIQYF	TGCAGTGCTAGTGCGGGGGGCGCGGGGGACATTCAGTACTTC
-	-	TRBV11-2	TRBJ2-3	CASSFSRNTQYF	TGTGCCAGCAGCTTTTCGAGAAATACGCAGTATTTT
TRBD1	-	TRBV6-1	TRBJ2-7	CASSEAQQGAYEQYF	TGTGCCAGCAGTGAAGCGCAACAGGGGGCCTACGAGCAGTACTTC
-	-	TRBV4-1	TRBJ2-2	CASSQTDRNTGELFF	TGCGCCAGCAGCCAAACCGACAGGAACACCGGGGAGCTGTTTTTT
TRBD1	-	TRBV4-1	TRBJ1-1	CASSQAKGAMNTEAFF	TGCGCCAGCAGCCAAGCGAAGGGGGCGATGAACACTGAAGCTTTCTTT
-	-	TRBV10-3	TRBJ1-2	CAISDSGVNGYTF	TGTGCCATCAGTGACTCAGGGGTGAATGGCTACACCTTC
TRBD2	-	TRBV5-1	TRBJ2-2	CASSFLAGSTGELFF	TGCGCCAGCAGCTTTCTAGCGGGATCGACCGGGGAGCTGTTTTTT
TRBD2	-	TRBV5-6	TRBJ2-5	CASSPGLREETQYF	TGTGCCAGCAGCCCGGGACTACGGGAAGAGACCCAGTACTTC